This TCR beta chain was sequenced for a study of response to subunit inactivated influenza vaccine. Whole-study results and caveats: Authors suggested each seasonal flu vaccination may recruit only limited numbers of new T cells.

TCRdb redid the calling of the RT-PCR reads with MiXCR, one entry per CDR3 protein. The data hold roughly 180,000 distinct CDR3 sequences, with around 9% observed a single time. About this clonotype: Its antigen is not known.

Between the trimmed V and J ends, which lost 5 bases and 1 base, there was a span of 11 bases. From germline, CDR1 is SEHNR and CDR2 FQNEAQ (reference sequence). The CDR3 has 15 amino acids. The clonotype was recovered from a man aged 45-60 years who received an inactivated influenza vaccine. V and J are TRBV7-9 and TRBJ1-4, with a tentative D call TRBD1 (5 bases). This sample comprised non-naive T cells sorted from PBMCs, obtained on the day of vaccination. CDR3 bases: TGTGCCAGCAGCCCACGGGACGGAACTAATGAAAAACTGTTTTTT. It translates to CASSPRDGTNEKLFF.